This passage covers 17 T cell receptor beta chains from one sample sequenced in a study of graft-versus-host responses after intestinal transplantation (dated by TCRdb to the early 2020s). Antigens for these TCRs are unknown. The time point label of this sample denotes: cells obtained before transplantation from donor or recipient. The protocol used for the library was the immunoSEQ multiplex PCR assay. The table was pulled from immuneACCESS by TCRdb, which kept in-frame rearrangements only. Such tables lose some clones; where checked, under half of the loss comes from unresolved V genes, and the rest has no known cause. Across this sample there are roughly 120,000 clones, with roughly 95% seen only once. In total, the top ten clones hold 3% to 3.5% of the sample. This sample comprised unstimulated CD8+ T cells sorted from spleen or lymph node cells, obtained before intestinal transplant. The receptors here all came from a human donor who received an intestinal transplant.

The V gene is TRBV5-6, the J gene TRBJ1-1; D is undetermined. Germline V gene data show CDR1 as SGHDT and CDR2 as YYEEEE. V was pared by 3 bases and J by 5 bases, with 8 bases between. CDR3 length: 12 residues. The chain's CDR3 is CASSSRGTEAFF. The CDR3 bases are TGTGCCAGCAGCTCGCGGGGAACTGAAGCTTTCTTT.

V gene TRBV15 combines with J gene TRBJ1-4, with D possibly matching TRBD1 (6 bases). The CDR3 loop spans 15 amino acids. The ends were cut back, 0 bases at V and 11 bases at J, with 16 bases in the middle. CDR1 LNHNV and CDR2 YYDKDF come from the germline V gene (reference sequence). CDR3 in DNA: TGTGCCACCAGCAGAGATAGGGGGTTAGCAGACAAACTGTTTTTT. This sequence encodes CATSRDRGLADKLFF.

The table lists this clone with a count of one. This chain joins TRBV15 and TRBJ1-5, with a weak D call TRBD1 (6 bases). Germline loops: CDR1 LNHNV, CDR2 YYDKDF (reference sequence). The CDR3 contains 15 residues. Trimming cost V 3 bases and J 3 bases, with 12 bases left between them. The DNA of the CDR3 is TGTGCCACCAGCAGCAGACAGGCGGCCAATCAGCCCCAGCATTTT. Protein sequence: CATSSRQAANQPQHF.

The CDR3 protein is CASSNNYGYEQYF. Here the CDR3 DNA reads TGTGCCAGCAGTAATAATTACGGCTACGAGCAGTACTTC. V usage is TRBV28 and J usage is TRBJ2-7; D is unclear. The CDR3 loop spans 13 amino acids. CDR1 is MDHEN and CDR2 is SYDVKM in the germline V gene. The V gene lost 5 bases and the J gene lost 3 bases, with 11 bases spanning the gap.

CDR3 sequence reads: CASSSRVYEQFF. As DNA, the CDR3 is TGTGCCAGCAGTTCACGGGTTTATGAGCAGTTCTTC. The chain combines TRBV28 with TRBJ2-1; no definite D call. The germline CDR1 and CDR2 sequences are MDHEN and SYDVKM. The V gene lost 4 bases and the J gene lost 8 bases, with 9 bases spanning the gap. The CDR3 has 12 residues.

This chain joins TRBV28 and TRBJ2-1; the D is unclear. Per the germline V gene, CDR1 is MDHEN and CDR2 is SYDVKM. The CDR3 consists of 15 residues. Trimming removed 5 bases from V and 6 bases from J, with 17 bases in between. CDR3 DNA: TGTGCCAGCAGTCCCAAAACGTGGTGGGGCAATGAGCAGTTCTTC. As protein: CASSPKTWWGNEQFF. Full variable domain (rest looked up from reference TRBV28 and TRBJ2-1): DVKVTQSSRYLVKRTGEKVFLECVQDMDHENMFWYRQDPGLGLRLIYFSYDVKMKEKGDIPEGYSVSREKKERFSLILESASTNQTSMYLCASSPKTWWGNEQFFGPGTRLTVL.

This sequence joins TRBV5-1 and TRBJ2-7, with 7 nucleotides matching TRBD2. Trimming cost V 5 bases and J 0 bases; bases outside gene matches: 2. The length of the CDR3 is 13 residues. The V gene's germline CDR1 is SGHRS and CDR2 YFSETQ. CDR3 sequence (DNA): TGCGCCAGCAGAGCGGGAAGCTCCTACGAGCAGTACTTC. Its translation: CASRAGSSYEQYF.

This chain connects TRBV19 to TRBJ2-2; D gene ambiguous. V was clipped by 5 bases and J by 2 bases, with 3 bases between them. Germline values: CDR1 LNHDA, CDR2 SQIVND (reference sequence). The CDR3 length is 12 residues. The CDR3 loop reads CASSPNTGELFF. In DNA, the CDR3 is TGTGCCAGTAGTCCAAACACCGGGGAGCTGTTTTTT. The full variable domain, with the rest looked up from reference TRBV19 and TRBJ2-2, is DGGITQSPKYLFRKEGQNVTLSCEQNLNHDAMYWYRQDPGQGLRLIYYSQIVNDFQKGDIAEGYSVSREKKESFPLTVTSAQKNPTAFYLCASSPNTGELFFGEGSRLTVL.

V gene TRBV27 combines with J gene TRBJ2-7, with unresolved D. The CDR3 covers 13 residues. V lost 0 bases and J lost 3, with 6 bases in between. Germline lookup yields CDR1 MNHEY and CDR2 SMNVEV (reference sequence). The CDR3 nucleotides are TGTGCCAGCAGTTTATCACTGTTCTACGAGCAGTACTTC. Amino acids: CASSLSLFYEQYF.

The chain links TRBV27 to TRBJ2-1, with D perhaps being TRBD1 or TRBD2 (5 bases each). Germline V lookup: CDR1 MNHEY, CDR2 SMNVEV (reference sequence). Trimming pared 5 bases from V and 10 bases from J, leaving 12 bases between. This CDR3 has 12 residues. The CDR3 loop is CASSAGTPEQFF. Written as DNA, the CDR3 is TGTGCCAGCAGTGCCGGGACGCCGGAGCAGTTCTTC.

The chain joins TRBV4-2 to TRBJ2-7, with 11 positions matching TRBD2. Looked up from germline, CDR1 is LGHNA and CDR2 is YNFKEQ. The CDR3 is 14 residues long. After removal of 4 bases from V and 3 bases from J, the junction contained 2 bases not matched to a gene. DNA of the CDR3: TGTGCCAGCAGCCTAGGGACTAGCGGCTACGAGCAGTACTTC. Amino acids: CASSLGTSGYEQYF.

This chain joins TRBV9 and TRBJ2-6, with D possibly being TRBD2 (5 bases). The germline gives CDR1 SGDLS, CDR2 YYNGEE. V was clipped by 4 bases and J by 4 bases, with 12 bases between them. The CDR3 covers 15 residues. The CDR3 reads CASSTRVSGANVLTF. The CDR3 DNA reads as TGTGCCAGCAGCACGCGGGTATCCGGGGCCAACGTCCTGACTTTC.

The chain combines TRBV7-6 with TRBJ2-2, with TRBD2 as a possible D gene (6 bases). CDR1 is SGHVS and CDR2 is FNYEAQ in the germline V gene. V was cut by 4 bases and J by 5 bases, with 23 bases left in between. The CDR3 is made up of 18 amino acids. CDR3 in DNA: TGTGCCAGCAGCTCCGCTGAGTGGGAGGAGGAATTTACCGGGGAGCTGTTTTTT. Its translation: CASSSAEWEEEFTGELFF.

The V and J genes are TRBV5-4 and TRBJ1-1; TRBD1 matches at 7 bases. V lost 2 bases, J lost 1 base, and 5 bases stayed unmatched. This CDR3 spans 15 amino acids. Germline assignment: CDR1 SGHNT and CDR2 YYREEE (reference sequence). The CDR3 DNA reads as TGTGCCAGCAGCTTCATCAGGACAGGGAACACTGAAGCTTTCTTT. Translated: CASSFIRTGNTEAFF.

The gene calls are TRBV28 and TRBJ2-2; D remains ambiguous. This CDR3 is 14 amino acids long. V lost 6 bases and J lost 2, with 10 bases in between. Looked up from germline, CDR1 is MDHEN and CDR2 is SYDVKM. In nucleotides, the CDR3 is TGTGCCAGCAGACCTCAGAGAAACACCGGGGAGCTGTTTTTT. It codes for CASRPQRNTGELFF.

The gene calls are TRBV28 and TRBJ2-7, with 13 bases that match TRBD2. The germline gives CDR1 MDHEN, CDR2 SYDVKM. The junction had 9 bases not matched to a gene; V was cut back by 6 bases and J by 7 bases. The CDR3 is made up of 15 amino acids. CDR3 residues: CASSSLTSGRLEQYF. Written as DNA, the CDR3 is TGTGCCAGCAGCTCTCTGACTAGCGGGAGGCTTGAGCAGTACTTC.

This rearrangement joins TRBV9 to TRBJ2-7, with D uncertain. The V end lost 0 bases, the J end lost 3 bases, and 4 bases lay between the germline ends. The germline CDR1 and CDR2 sequences are SGDLS and YYNGEE. This CDR3 is built from 12 residues. CDR3 coding DNA: TGTGCCAGCAGCGTAGATTTCTACGAGCAGTACTTC. Encoded protein: CASSVDFYEQYF.